This T cell receptor (beta chain) was found in a study of cytomegalovirus exposure and HLA in healthy donors. With 60 Vbeta and 13 Jbeta primers, the PCR was carried out. Data came from immunoSEQ multiplex PCR; TCRdb stores just in-frame clones and leaves some out. Of 200,000 to 300,000 clones detected, almost 85% appear once; the ten largest clones hold 2%. The length of the CDR3 is 15 residues. Germline V gene sequence: CDR1 KGHSH, CDR2 LQKENI. J gave up 0 bases and V 6 bases, and 5 bases lay outside the gene matches. This TCR derives from a middle-aged woman in good health and CMV-seropositive. The sequenced material came from PBMCs. V is TRBV18 and J is TRBJ1-3; 7 bases agree with TRBD1. Here the CDR3 DNA reads TGTGCCAGCTCGGGACAGTTTTCCTCTGGAAACACCATATATTTT. It yields the protein CASSGQFSSGNTIYF.